The present T cell receptor (beta chain) was sequenced within a study of T cells in narcolepsy. About the research overall: Patients with NT1 or NT2 and healthy control donors were enrolled.

The CDR3 length is 12 residues. V was clipped by 4 bases and J by 7 bases, with 10 bases between them. Germline CDR1 MGHDK, CDR2 SYGVNS. Method: immunoSEQ multiplex PCR; TCRdb's copy keeps in-frame clones and lacks some. The table lists some 30,000 clones, around nine tenths of them singletons. Study-level points and caveats: Healthy controls reportedly lacked the autoreactive clonotypes serially found in patients' blood. No autoreactive T cell clone sequences appeared in some memory CD4+ repertoires. Same-patient CSF and blood CD4+ T cell clonotypes included HCRT-specific and TRIB2-specific autoreactive ones.

Regarding this clone: Its antigen is as yet unknown.

Specimen: CD45RA- memory CD4+ T cells from PBMCs. The V call is TRBV25-1, the J call TRBJ1-2; no reliable D call. The sequence was collected from a human donor with narcolepsy. CDR3 region: CASSVSDGGYTF. The CDR3 coding sequence is TGTGCCAGCAGTGTCTCTGACGGTGGCTACACCTTC.